Listed below are T cell receptor beta chains from one sample, sequenced in a study of cytomegalovirus exposure and HLA in healthy donors. Using immunoSEQ multiplex PCR, the repertoire was profiled, and TCRdb retains in-frame clones only, with some absent. This repertoire shows around 150,000 clones, less than 85% found once; its top ten account for almost 7%. Specimen: PBMCs. These TCRs come from a middle-aged man in good health and CMV-seropositive. CDR3s include the opening cysteine and the closing phenylalanine or tryptophan.

v_gene: TRBV15
j_gene: TRBJ1-1
CDR3aa: CATSRDIRGTEAFF

v_gene: TRBV10-3
j_gene: TRBJ1-2
CDR3aa: CAISSQGAQDGYTF

v_gene: TRBV5-6
j_gene: TRBJ1-2
CDR3aa: CASSPTRETYGYTF

v_gene: TRBV5-1
j_gene: TRBJ1-1
CDR3aa: CASSLESQGFTEAFF

v_gene: TRBV19
j_gene: TRBJ2-2
CDR3aa: CASTGTGELFF

v_gene: TRBV15
j_gene: TRBJ2-2
CDR3aa: CATSKDRGSGTGELFF

v_gene: TRBV9
j_gene: TRBJ2-7
CDR3aa: CASSSTPGAEQYF

v_gene: TRBV18
j_gene: TRBJ1-1
CDR3aa: CASSRAVNTEAFF

v_gene: TRBV18
j_gene: TRBJ1-1
CDR3aa: CASSPLDTNTEAFF

v_gene: TRBV7-2
j_gene: TRBJ1-6
CDR3aa: CASSSQGLNQSPLHF

v_gene: TRBV15
j_gene: TRBJ1-5
CDR3aa: CAIQGADQPQHF

v_gene: TRBV30
j_gene: TRBJ1-2
CDR3aa: CAWYPGGSGYTF

v_gene: TRBV7-8
j_gene: TRBJ2-1
CDR3aa: CASSLRELGSRGYNEQFF

v_gene: TRBV7-6
j_gene: TRBJ1-2
CDR3aa: CASSSQVPGQGAVDYGYTF

v_gene: TRBV7-9
j_gene: TRBJ2-1
CDR3aa: CASSGLAGGRPNEQFF

v_gene: TRBV19
j_gene: TRBJ2-7
CDR3aa: CASSHLASYEQYF

v_gene: TRBV5-1
j_gene: TRBJ1-2
CDR3aa: CASSLAGSTGLPLGYTF

v_gene: TRBV6-1
j_gene: TRBJ2-7
CDR3aa: CASSGSIPTTPYEQYF